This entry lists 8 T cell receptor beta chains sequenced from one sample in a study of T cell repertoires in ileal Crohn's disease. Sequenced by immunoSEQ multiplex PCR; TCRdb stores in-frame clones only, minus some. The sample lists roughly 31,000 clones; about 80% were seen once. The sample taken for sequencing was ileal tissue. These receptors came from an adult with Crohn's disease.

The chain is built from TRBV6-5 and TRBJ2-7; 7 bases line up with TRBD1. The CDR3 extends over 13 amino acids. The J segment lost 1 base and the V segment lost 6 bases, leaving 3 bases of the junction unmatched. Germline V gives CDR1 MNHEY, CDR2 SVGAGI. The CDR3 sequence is CASRYRGSYEQYF. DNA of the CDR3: TGTGCCAGCAGGTACAGGGGATCCTACGAGCAGTACTTC.

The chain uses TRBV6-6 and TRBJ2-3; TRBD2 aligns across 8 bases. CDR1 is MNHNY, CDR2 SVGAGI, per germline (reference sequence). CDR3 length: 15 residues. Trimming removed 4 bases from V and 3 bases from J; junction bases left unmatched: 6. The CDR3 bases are TGTGCCAGCAGTTGGCAGCGGGAGAGGACAGATACGCAGTATTTT. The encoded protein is CASSWQRERTDTQYF.

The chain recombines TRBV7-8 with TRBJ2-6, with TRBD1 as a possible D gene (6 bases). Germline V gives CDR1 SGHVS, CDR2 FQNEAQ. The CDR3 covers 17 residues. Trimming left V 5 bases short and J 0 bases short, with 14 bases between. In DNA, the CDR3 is TGTGCCAGCAGCCCCCGGACAGCCGTCTCTGGGGCCAACGTCCTGACTTTC. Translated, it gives CASSPRTAVSGANVLTF.

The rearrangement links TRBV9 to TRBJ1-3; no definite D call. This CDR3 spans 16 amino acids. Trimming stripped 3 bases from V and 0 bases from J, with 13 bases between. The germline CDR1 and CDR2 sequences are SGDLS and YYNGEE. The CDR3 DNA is TGTGCCAGCAGCGCCCGGACTTTCGCCTCTGGAAACACCATATATTTT. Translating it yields CASSARTFASGNTIYF.

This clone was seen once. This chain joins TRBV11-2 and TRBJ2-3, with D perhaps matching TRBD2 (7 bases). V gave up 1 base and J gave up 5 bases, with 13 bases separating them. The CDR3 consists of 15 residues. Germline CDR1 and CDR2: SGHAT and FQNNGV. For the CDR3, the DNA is TGTGCCAGCAGCTTAGGGGGGGGGCGTAGAGATACGCAGTATTTT. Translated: CASSLGGGRRDTQYF.

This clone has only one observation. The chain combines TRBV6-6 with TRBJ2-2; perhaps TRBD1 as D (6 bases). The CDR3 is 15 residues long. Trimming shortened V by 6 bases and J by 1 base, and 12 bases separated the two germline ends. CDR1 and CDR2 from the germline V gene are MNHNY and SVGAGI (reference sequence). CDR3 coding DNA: TGTGCCAGCAGACCCAGAGGGGGGAACACCGGGGAGCTGTTTTTT. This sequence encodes CASRPRGGNTGELFF.

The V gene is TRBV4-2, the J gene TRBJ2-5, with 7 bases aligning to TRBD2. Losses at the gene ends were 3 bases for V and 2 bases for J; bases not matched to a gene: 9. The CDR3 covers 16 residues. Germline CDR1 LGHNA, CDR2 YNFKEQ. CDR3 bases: TGTGCCAGCAGCCACTACATGACTAGCCGTCAAGAGACCCAGTACTTC. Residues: CASSHYMTSRQETQYF.

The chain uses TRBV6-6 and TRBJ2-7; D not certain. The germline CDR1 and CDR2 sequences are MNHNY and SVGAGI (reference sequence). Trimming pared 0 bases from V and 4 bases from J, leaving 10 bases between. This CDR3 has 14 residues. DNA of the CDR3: TGTGCCAGCAGTTACTCGTACAGTCCTTACGAGCAGTACTTC. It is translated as CASSYSYSPYEQYF.